The 12 T cell receptor beta chains below all came from one sample that was sequenced in a study of T cell clonality in common variable immunodeficiency (dated by TCRdb to the mid-2010s). These receptors' targets are unknown. The method behind the library was the immunoSEQ multiplex PCR assay. TCRdb obtained this table from immuneACCESS and retained in-frame rearrangements with V and J assigned. These tables miss some clones; where compared with another copy, unresolved V genes account for less than half of the shortfall, and the remainder is unexplained. Listed for this sample are approximately 30,000 clones, none observed only a single time. The top ten hold about 29% of the sample. Study-wide findings and limitations: CVID TCRbeta sequences were reported to have fewer deletions and N-nucleotide insertions and to lack highly modified clones with 13 or more V deletions.

Input material: peripheral blood mononuclear cells. These receptors originate from a human donor with common variable immunodeficiency.

This clone was seen at least ten times. The CDR3 end is not reached by the read, which stops 3 residues before it; the germline J gene fills it in. The chain links TRBV5-1 to TRBJ2-5; 9 bases line up with TRBD1. The CDR3 has 15 residues. Germline assignment: CDR1 SGHRS and CDR2 YFSETQ. With 2 bases clipped from V and 5 bases from J, the junction kept 7 bases outside the gene matches. CDR3 DNA, as far as it was read: TGCGCCAGCAGCTTCTCGGGACAGGGAATGGAGACC. Its protein product is CASSFSGQGMET. The full CDR3 protein is CASSFSGQGMETQYF.

This clone was counted a few times. Sequencing ends 3 residues short of the CDR3 end; the germline J gene provides the rest. The J gene is TRBJ1-5, the V gene TRBV2, with D maybe TRBD1 (5 bases). This CDR3 contains 13 residues. CDR1 is SNHLY, CDR2 FYNNEI, per germline. Trimming pared 6 bases from V and 5 bases from J, leaving 11 bases between. The CDR3 here is CASRQGSHQPQHF. CDR3 DNA (partial): TGTGCCAGCAGGCAGGGTTCGCATCAGCCC.

This clone was seen many times. The read gets to within 3 residues of the CDR3 end, and the germline J gene fills in the rest. V and J are TRBV6-1 and TRBJ2-1, with 9 bases identical to TRBD2. The CDR3 loop spans 17 amino acids. Losses at the gene ends were 0 bases for V and 2 bases for J; bases not matched to a gene: 5. The V gene's germline CDR1 is MNHNS and CDR2 SASEGT. The DNA read from the CDR3 is TGTGCCAGCAGTGAAGCGCTGCGGGGGGGGACCTACAATGAG. This sequence encodes CASSEALRGGTYNE. The CDR3 in full is CASSEALRGGTYNEQFF.

Ten or more counts support this clone. Coverage ceases 3 residues before the CDR3 finishes, and the germline J gene fills in the end. V usage is TRBV7-9 and J usage is TRBJ1-2; the match to TRBD1 covers 7 bases. The V gene end was trimmed by 5 bases and the J gene end by 4 bases; junction bases not matched to a gene: 10. The CDR3 totals 15 residues. The germline gives CDR1 SEHNR, CDR2 FQNEAQ (reference sequence). The CDR3 sequence is CASSREAGTVYGYTF. CDR3 DNA (partial): TGTGCCAGCAGCCGCGAAGCTGGGACAGTCTATGGC.

This clone was picked up a small number of times. The CDR3 end lies 3 residues beyond the end of the read and is filled in from the germline J gene. The chain has TRBV18 and TRBJ2-3; 10 bases are a match to TRBD2. The CDR3 is 15 residues long. Germline V CDR1 and CDR2: KGHSH, LQKENI. J was trimmed by 1 base and V by 4 bases; bases with no gene match: 2. The CDR3 DNA, read in part, is TGTGCCAGCTCACTTGGACTAGCGGGCACAGATACG. Translation: CASSLGLAGTDT. The CDR3 in its entirety is CASSLGLAGTDTQYF.

This clone is medium-sized in the sample. The read ends 3 residues early relative to the CDR3; the germline J gene fills the gap. This sequence joins TRBV7-9 and TRBJ2-1; TRBD1 matches 7 bases. J was trimmed by 6 bases and V by 11 bases; bases with no gene match: 4. The CDR3 length is 11 residues. Germline V lookup: CDR1 SEHNR, CDR2 FQNEAQ (reference sequence). CDR3 region: CAGQEGNEQFF. CDR3 DNA (partial): TGTGCCGGACAGGAAGGCAATGAG.

A remark on this clone: The missing CDR3 end, 3 residues past where the read stops, is filled in from the germline J gene. V is TRBV19 and J is TRBJ2-1; 11 nucleotides agree with TRBD1. The length of the CDR3 is 15 residues. The V segment lost 7 bases and the J segment 5 bases; nucleotides outside the gene matches: 7. In germline, CDR1 is LNHDA, CDR2 SQIVND (reference sequence). The CDR3 is CASNPGTGGNNEQFF. The covered CDR3 bases are TGTGCCAGTAACCCCGGGACAGGGGGGAACAATGAG. The variable domain in full, with the rest retrieved from reference TRBV19 and TRBJ2-1, is DGGITQSPKYLFRKEGQNVTLSCEQNLNHDAMYWYRQDPGQGLRLIYYSQIVNDFQKGDIAEGYSVSREKKESFPLTVTSAQKNPTAFYLCASNPGTGGNNEQFFGPGTRLTVL.

This clone was seen more than once but under ten times. The read comes to an end 3 residues before the CDR3 does, leaving the germline J gene to fill in the end. The chain is built from TRBV19 and TRBJ1-5, with 7 bases lining up with TRBD1. With V trimmed by 5 bases and J by 4 bases, 8 bases remained unmatched. Germline lookup yields CDR1 LNHDA and CDR2 SQIVND (reference sequence). This CDR3 is built from 15 residues. Partial CDR3 DNA: TGTGCCAGTAGTGGGACAGTCACTGGGAATCAGCCC. This codes for CASSGTVTGNQP. The whole CDR3 protein reads CASSGTVTGNQPQHF. Full variable domain (rest looked up from reference TRBV19 and TRBJ1-5): DGGITQSPKYLFRKEGQNVTLSCEQNLNHDAMYWYRQDPGQGLRLIYYSQIVNDFQKGDIAEGYSVSREKKESFPLTVTSAQKNPTAFYLCASSGTVTGNQPQHFGDGTRLSIL.

Details on this clone: The read is 3 residues too short to cover the CDR3 end, so that end is filled in from the germline J gene. This rearrangement joins TRBV7-2 to TRBJ2-1; the D is unclear. The CDR3 consists of 15 residues. V lost 3 bases and J lost 0, with 9 bases in between. Germline lookup yields CDR1 SGHTA and CDR2 FQGNSA. This chain's CDR3 is CASSLVGSSYNEQFF. The covered CDR3 bases are TGTGCCAGCAGCTTGGTCGGTAGCTCCTACAATGAG.

This clone was observed many times. Read coverage stops 3 residues before the CDR3 terminus; the germline J gene supplies the remainder. The chain is built from TRBV20-1 and TRBJ2-2; 7 bases are shared with TRBD1. CDR3 length: 15 residues. The J segment lost 2 bases and the V segment lost 7 bases, leaving 10 bases of the junction unmatched. From germline, CDR1 is DFQATT and CDR2 SNEGSKA (reference sequence). Here the CDR3 reads CSGLGDSTNTGELFF. The CDR3 bases that were read are TGCAGTGGCCTCGGGGACAGCACCAACACCGGGGAG.

Comments on this clone: Read data end 3 residues before the CDR3 end; the end is taken from the germline J gene. The rearrangement links TRBV18 to TRBJ1-2; 7 bases align to TRBD1. The V gene end was trimmed by 5 bases and the J gene end by 7 bases; junction bases not matched to a gene: 7. CDR1 is KGHSH and CDR2 is LQKENI in the germline V gene. The CDR3 contains 13 residues. CDR3 amino acids: CASSSVDRSGYTF. Partial CDR3 DNA: TGTGCCAGCTCATCAGTGGACAGGAGTGGC. Full variable domain (remainder filled in from reference TRBV18 and TRBJ1-2): NAGVMQNPRHLVRRRGQEARLRCSPMKGHSHVYWYRQLPEEGLKFMVYLQKENIIDESGMPKERFSAEFPKEGPSILRIQQVVRGDSAAYFCASSSVDRSGYTFGSGTRLTVV.

Worth noting for this clone: The read is 3 residues too short to cover the CDR3 end, so that end is filled in from the germline J gene. The chain combines TRBV19 with TRBJ2-2; 7 positions match TRBD2. The CDR3 spans 16 residues. Germline V gene lookup returns CDR1 LNHDA and CDR2 SQIVND (reference sequence). The ends lost 4 bases at V and 1 base at J; junction bases unmatched: 6. The sequenced CDR3 bases are TGTGCCAGTAGTACACCTAGCGGTGTGAACACCGGGGAG. It codes for CASSTPSGVNTGE. Given in full, the CDR3 is CASSTPSGVNTGELFF.